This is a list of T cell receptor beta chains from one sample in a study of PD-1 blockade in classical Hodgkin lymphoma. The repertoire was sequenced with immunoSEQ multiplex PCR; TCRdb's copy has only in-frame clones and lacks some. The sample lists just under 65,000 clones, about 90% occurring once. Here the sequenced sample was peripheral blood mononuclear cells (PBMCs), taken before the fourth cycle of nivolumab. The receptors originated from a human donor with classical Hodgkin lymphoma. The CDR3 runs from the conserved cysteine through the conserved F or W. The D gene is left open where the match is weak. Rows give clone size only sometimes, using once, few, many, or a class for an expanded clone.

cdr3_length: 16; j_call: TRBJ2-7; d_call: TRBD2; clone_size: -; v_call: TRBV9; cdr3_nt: TGTGCCAGCAGCGTAGGTGGCCAGCGGGGGTACTACGAGCAGTACTTC; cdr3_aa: CASSVGGQRGYYEQYF
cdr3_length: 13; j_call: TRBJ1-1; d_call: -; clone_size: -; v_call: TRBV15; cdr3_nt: TGTGCCACCAGCAGAGCAGGGAACACTGAAGCTTTCTTT; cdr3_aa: CATSRAGNTEAFF
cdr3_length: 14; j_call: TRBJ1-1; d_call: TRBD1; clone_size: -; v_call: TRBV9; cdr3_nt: TGTGCCAGCGTCCGCGGACAGGAGAACACTGAAGCTTTCTTT; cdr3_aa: CASVRGQENTEAFF
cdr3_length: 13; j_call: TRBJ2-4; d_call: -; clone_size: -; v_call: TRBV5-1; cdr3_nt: TGCGCCAGCAGCGAGGAGGACAGTGTCATTCAGTACTTC; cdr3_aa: CASSEEDSVIQYF
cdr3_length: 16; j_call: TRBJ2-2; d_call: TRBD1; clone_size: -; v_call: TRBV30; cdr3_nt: TGTGCCTGTCCGTCCCGGGACAGGGCCGACACCGGGGAGCTGTTTTTT; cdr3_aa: CACPSRDRADTGELFF
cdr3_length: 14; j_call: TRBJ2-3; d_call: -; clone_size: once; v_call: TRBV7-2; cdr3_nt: TGTGCCAGCAGCTTAGGGTGGGTCCGGGACACGCAGTATTTT; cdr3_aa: CASSLGWVRDTQYF
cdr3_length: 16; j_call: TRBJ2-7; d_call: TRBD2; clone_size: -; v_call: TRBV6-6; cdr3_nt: TGTGCCAGCAGTTATCCCGTGGGGGGGACGGCCTACGAGCAGTACTTC; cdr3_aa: CASSYPVGGTAYEQYF
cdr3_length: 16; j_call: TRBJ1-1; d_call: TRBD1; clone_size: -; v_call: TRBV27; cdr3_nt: TGTGCCAGCAGTTTCCACCTCGACAGGGTGAGCACTGAAGCTTTCTTT; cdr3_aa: CASSFHLDRVSTEAFF
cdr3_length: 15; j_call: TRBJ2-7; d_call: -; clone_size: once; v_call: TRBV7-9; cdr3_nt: TGTGCCAGCAGCTCACCGGGCCCCCCTCTCCGCGAGCAGTACTTC; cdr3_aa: CASSSPGPPLREQYF
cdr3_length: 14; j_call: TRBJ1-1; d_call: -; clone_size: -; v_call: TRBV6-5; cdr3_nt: TGTGCCAGCACGGGGGGTATCGTTAACACTGAAGCTTTCTTT; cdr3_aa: CASTGGIVNTEAFF
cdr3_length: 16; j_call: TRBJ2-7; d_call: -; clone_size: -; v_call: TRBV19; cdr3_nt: TGTGCCAGTAGTACCCGACGGACAAGGGTGGTCTACGAGCAGTACTTC; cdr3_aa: CASSTRRTRVVYEQYF
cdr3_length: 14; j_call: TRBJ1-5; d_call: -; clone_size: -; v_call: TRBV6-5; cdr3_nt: TGTGCCAGCAGTCGACAGTATAGCAATCAGCCCCAGCATTTT; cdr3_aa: CASSRQYSNQPQHF
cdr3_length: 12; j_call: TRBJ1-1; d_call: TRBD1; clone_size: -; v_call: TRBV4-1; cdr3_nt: TGCGCCAGCAGGCAGGGGGACACTGAAGCTTTCTTT; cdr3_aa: CASRQGDTEAFF
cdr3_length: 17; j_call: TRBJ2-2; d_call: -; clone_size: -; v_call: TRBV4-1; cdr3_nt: TGCGCCAGCAGGGAGAGGGCTACCGACGCGAACACCGGGGAGCTGTTTTTT; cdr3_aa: CASRERATDANTGELFF
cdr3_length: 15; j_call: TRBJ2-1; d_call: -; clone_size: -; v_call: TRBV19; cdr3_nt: TGTGCCAGTAGTATAGAGGGGGCCCTCTACAATGAGCAGTTCTTC; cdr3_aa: CASSIEGALYNEQFF
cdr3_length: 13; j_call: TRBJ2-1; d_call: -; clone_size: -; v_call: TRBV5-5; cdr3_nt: TGTGCCAGCAGCTTGGTTGGGTCGGGTGAGCAGTTCTTC; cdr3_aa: CASSLVGSGEQFF
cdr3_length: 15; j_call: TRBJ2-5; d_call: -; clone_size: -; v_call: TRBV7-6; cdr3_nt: TGTGCCAGCAGCTTGTTGAGAGGGGCGGGAGAGACCCAGTACTTC; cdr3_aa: CASSLLRGAGETQYF
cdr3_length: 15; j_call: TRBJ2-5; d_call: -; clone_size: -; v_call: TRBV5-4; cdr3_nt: TGTGCCAGCACCACCCAAATTGGCCAAGGAGAGACCCAGTACTTC; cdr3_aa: CASTTQIGQGETQYF
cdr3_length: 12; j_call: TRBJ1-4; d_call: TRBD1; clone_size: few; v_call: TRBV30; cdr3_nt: TGTGCCTGGAGTGGGAACAGGGGAAAACTGTTTTTT; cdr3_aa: CAWSGNRGKLFF
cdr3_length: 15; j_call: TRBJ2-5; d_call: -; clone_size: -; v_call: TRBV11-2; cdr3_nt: TGTGCCAGCAGCTTAGTAGGACGACCCCAAGAGACCCAGTACTTC; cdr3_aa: CASSLVGRPQETQYF
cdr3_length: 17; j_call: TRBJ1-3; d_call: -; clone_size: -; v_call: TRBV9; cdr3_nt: TGTGCCAGCAGCGTAGAGACGGCCCCACTGCCTGGAAACACCATATATTTT; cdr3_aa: CASSVETAPLPGNTIYF
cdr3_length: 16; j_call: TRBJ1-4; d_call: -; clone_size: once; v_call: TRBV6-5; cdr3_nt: TGTGCCAGCAGTTACGGGGGAATGGCCCTAGGTGAAAAACTGTTTTTT; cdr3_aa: CASSYGGMALGEKLFF
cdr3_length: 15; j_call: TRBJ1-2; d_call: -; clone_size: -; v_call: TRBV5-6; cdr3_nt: TGTGCCAGCAGCAAAAATCAAGGGAATTACTATGGCTACACCTTC; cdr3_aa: CASSKNQGNYYGYTF
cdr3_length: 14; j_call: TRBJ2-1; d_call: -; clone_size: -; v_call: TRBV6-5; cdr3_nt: TGTGCCAGCAGTTACGGTTTGGGGAGCGGAGAGCAGTTCTTC; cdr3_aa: CASSYGLGSGEQFF
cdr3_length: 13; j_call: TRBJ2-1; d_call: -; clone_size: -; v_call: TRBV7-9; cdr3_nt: TGTGCCAGCAGCCGAGGAGGGCCTGGTGAGCAGTTCTTC; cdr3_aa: CASSRGGPGEQFF
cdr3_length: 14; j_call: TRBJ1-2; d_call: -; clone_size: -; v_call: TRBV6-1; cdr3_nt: TGTGCCAGCACCGAAAGAGCGGCTAGCTATGGCTACACCTTC; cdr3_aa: CASTERAASYGYTF
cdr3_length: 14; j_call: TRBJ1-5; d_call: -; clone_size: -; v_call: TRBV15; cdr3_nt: TGTGCCACCAGCCGAAGGTTGGACAATCAGCCCCAGCATTTT; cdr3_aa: CATSRRLDNQPQHF
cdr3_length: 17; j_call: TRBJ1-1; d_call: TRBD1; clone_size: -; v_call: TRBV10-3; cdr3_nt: TGTGCCGCAGCCCAAGACGAGGACAGGCTGATGAACACTGAAGCTTTCTTT; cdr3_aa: CAAAQDEDRLMNTEAFF
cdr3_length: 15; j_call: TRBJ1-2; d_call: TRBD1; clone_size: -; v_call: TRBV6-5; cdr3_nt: TGTGCCAGCAGTTATCGGGATACAGGGGCGAATGGCTACACCTTC; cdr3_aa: CASSYRDTGANGYTF
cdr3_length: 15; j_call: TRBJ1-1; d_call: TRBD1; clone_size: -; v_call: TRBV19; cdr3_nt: TGTGCCAGTAGAAGGACAGGGTCGACGAACACTGAAGCTTTCTTT; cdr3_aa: CASRRTGSTNTEAFF
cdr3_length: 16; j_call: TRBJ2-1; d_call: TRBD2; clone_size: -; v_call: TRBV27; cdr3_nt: TGTGCCAGCAGTTTATCTGGACTAGCGAATTACAATGAGCAGTTCTTC; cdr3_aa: CASSLSGLANYNEQFF
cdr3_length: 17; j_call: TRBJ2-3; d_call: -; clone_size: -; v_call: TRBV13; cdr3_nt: TGTGCCAGCAGCTTACTTCCTGACCAGCGCATCTCCGATACGCAGTATTTT; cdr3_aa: CASSLLPDQRISDTQYF
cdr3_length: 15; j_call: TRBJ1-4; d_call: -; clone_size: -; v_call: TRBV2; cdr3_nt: TGTGCCAGCAGCGGGACACTGGCAACTAATGAAAAACTGTTTTTT; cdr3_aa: CASSGTLATNEKLFF
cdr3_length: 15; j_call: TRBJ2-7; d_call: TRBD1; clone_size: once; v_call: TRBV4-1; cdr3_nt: TGCGCCAGCAGCCAAGTTAGACAGGGACCCTACGAGCAGTACTTC; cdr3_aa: CASSQVRQGPYEQYF
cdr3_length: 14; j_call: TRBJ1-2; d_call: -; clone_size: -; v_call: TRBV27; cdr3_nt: TGTGCCAGCAGTTTAGCAAGGTTTAACGCTGGCTACACCTTC; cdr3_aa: CASSLARFNAGYTF
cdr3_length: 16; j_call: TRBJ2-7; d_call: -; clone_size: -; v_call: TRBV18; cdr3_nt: TGTGCCAGCTCACCCTCGACAGGCGCGGGTAGTGGCGAGCAGTACTTC; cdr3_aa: CASSPSTGAGSGEQYF
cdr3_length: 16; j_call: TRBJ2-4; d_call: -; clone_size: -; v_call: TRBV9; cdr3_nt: TGTGCCAGCAGCGCTACAAGGGGGGGAGCCAAAAACATTCAGTACTTC; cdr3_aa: CASSATRGGAKNIQYF
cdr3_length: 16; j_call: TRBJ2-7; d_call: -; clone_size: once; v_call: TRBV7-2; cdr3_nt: TGTGCCAGCAGCTTAGCGCAGGAGGGGCTAGCCTACGAGCAGTACTTC; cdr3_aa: CASSLAQEGLAYEQYF
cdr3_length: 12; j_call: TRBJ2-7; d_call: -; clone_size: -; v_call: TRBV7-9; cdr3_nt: TGTGCCAGCAGCTTAACCCAGGACGAGCAGTACTTC; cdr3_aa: CASSLTQDEQYF
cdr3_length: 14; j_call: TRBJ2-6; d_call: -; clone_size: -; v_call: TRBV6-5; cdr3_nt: TGTGCCAGCAGTTACTCCCCTGGGGCCAACGTCCTGACTTTC; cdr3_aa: CASSYSPGANVLTF
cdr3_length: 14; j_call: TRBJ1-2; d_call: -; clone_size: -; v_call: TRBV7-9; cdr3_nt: TGTGCCAGCAGCCCCCGGACAGACCACTATGGCTACACCTTC; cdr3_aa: CASSPRTDHYGYTF
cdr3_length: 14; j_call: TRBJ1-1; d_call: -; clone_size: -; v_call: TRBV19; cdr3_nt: TGTGCCGGTAGGCCGGGACGGTCGAACACTGAAGCTTTCTTT; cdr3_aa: CAGRPGRSNTEAFF
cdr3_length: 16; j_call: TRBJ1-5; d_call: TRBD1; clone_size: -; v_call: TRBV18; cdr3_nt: TGTGCCAGCTCACCAACAGGACAGGGGGTTAATCAGCCCCAGCATTTT; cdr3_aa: CASSPTGQGVNQPQHF
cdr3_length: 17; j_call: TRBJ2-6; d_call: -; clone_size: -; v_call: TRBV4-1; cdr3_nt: TGCGCCAGCAGCCAAGAAGGTCTGGGCGCTGGGGCCAACGTCCTGACTTTC; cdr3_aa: CASSQEGLGAGANVLTF
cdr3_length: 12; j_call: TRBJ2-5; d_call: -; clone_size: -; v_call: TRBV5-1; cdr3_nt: TGCGCCAGCAGCAACCCCGGCGAGACCCAGTACTTC; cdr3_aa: CASSNPGETQYF
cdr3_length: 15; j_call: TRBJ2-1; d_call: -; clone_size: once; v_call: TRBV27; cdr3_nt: TGTGCCAGCAGCCCAGGGACAATCTCCTACAATGAGCAGTTCTTC; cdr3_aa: CASSPGTISYNEQFF
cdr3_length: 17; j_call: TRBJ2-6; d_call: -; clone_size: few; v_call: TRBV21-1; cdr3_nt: TGTGCCAGCAGCTTGAGTCCTCGAAGGAGTGGGGCCAACGTCCTGACTTTC; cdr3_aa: CASSLSPRRSGANVLTF
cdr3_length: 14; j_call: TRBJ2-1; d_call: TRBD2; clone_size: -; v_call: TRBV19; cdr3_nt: TGTGCCAGTAGTACCGGGGGGATGTACAATGAGCAGTTCTTC; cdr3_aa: CASSTGGMYNEQFF
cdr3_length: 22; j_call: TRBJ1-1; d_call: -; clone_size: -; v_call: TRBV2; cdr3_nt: TGTGCCAGCAGTGAATTGACAGTACTTCCTCTATTCAGGATTAGGGTGAACACTGAAGCTTTCTTT; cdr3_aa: CASSELTVLPLFRIRVNTEAFF
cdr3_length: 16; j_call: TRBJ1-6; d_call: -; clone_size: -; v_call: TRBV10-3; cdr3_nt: TGTGCCATCAGTGAGTGGAGACGGGGGTTCGGTTCACCCCTCCACTTT; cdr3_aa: CAISEWRRGFGSPLHF
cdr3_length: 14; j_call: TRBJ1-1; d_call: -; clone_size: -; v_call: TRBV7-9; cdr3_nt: TGTGCCAGCAGCTTACGGCGAGTGAACACTGAAGCTTTCTTT; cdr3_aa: CASSLRRVNTEAFF